What follows describes a single T cell receptor (beta chain). Its antigen is undetermined. Repertoires were generated with immunoSEQ multiplex PCR, while TCRdb's copy carries only in-frame clones and drops some. The sample consists of more than 7,500 clones, about 80% of them appearing once. This specimen comes from a study of chemoradiotherapy in HPV16-positive cancers. General study findings and limits: During treatment, candidate HPV-specific clones and E7-related motifs expanded in tumor.

This CDR3 is built from 16 residues. Between the trimmed V and J ends, which lost 7 bases and 0 bases, there was a span of 15 bases. Germline V gives CDR1 LGHNT, CDR2 FRNRAP. Repeated repertoire sampling spanned the course of chemoradiotherapy. The receptor was isolated from a human donor with HPV-associated anogenital cancer. The biological material was taken from a patient who underwent chemoradiotherapy. V usage is TRBV12-5 and J usage is TRBJ1-4; D perhaps matches TRBD1 (5 bases). CDR3 residues: CASAHPTVPTNEKLFF. The CDR3 DNA reads as TGTGCTAGTGCCCACCCGACAGTCCCAACTAATGAAAAACTGTTTTTT.